The rows below give T cell receptor beta chains drawn from one sample of a study of human T cells and chemical hapten exposure. TCRdb recomputed calls from the RACE reads with MiXCR, one row per CDR3 protein. The sample consists of 90,000 or so distinct CDR3 sequences, 8.5% to 9% of them appearing once. Sequences were derived from whole blood, sampled in connection with sensitization to the hapten diphenylcyclopropenone (DPC). The receptors derive from a man aged 40-49 years with alopecia areata. Some clones in this sample may be carry-over from other donors' samples. CDR3s include the opening cysteine and the closing phenylalanine or tryptophan. A D gene is named only where the DNA matches it firmly. Clone size is shown for a subset of rows, as once, few, many or a class of expanded clone.

V gene: TRBV7-2; CDR3 length: 14; J gene: TRBJ1-1; D gene: .; clone size: .; CDR3 protein: CASSFKTGNTEAFF; CDR3 DNA: TGTGCCAGCAGCTTTAAGACAGGGAACACTGAAGCTTTCTTT
V gene: TRBV7-9; CDR3 length: 16; J gene: TRBJ2-7; D gene: .; clone size: few; CDR3 protein: CASSLDIRFFDMGQYF; CDR3 DNA: TGTGCCAGCAGCTTAGACATAAGGTTTTTCGATATGGGGCAGTACTTC
V gene: TRBV29-1; CDR3 length: 14; J gene: TRBJ1-5; D gene: .; clone size: few; CDR3 protein: CSVVVGNSNQPQHF; CDR3 DNA: TGCAGCGTTGTAGTAGGAAATAGCAATCAGCCCCAGCATTTT
V gene: TRBV6-2/TRBV6-3; CDR3 length: 14; J gene: TRBJ1-1; D gene: .; clone size: many; CDR3 protein: CASRLEGGFTEAFF; CDR3 DNA: TGTGCCAGCAGACTCGAAGGGGGATTCACTGAAGCTTTCTTT
V gene: TRBV25-1; CDR3 length: 12; J gene: TRBJ1-2; D gene: .; clone size: .; CDR3 protein: CASSEAGVGYTF; CDR3 DNA: TGTGCCAGCAGTGAAGCAGGGGTTGGCTACACCTTC
V gene: TRBV29-1; CDR3 length: 13; J gene: TRBJ2-2; D gene: TRBD2; clone size: .; CDR3 protein: CSVGLAGDGELFF; CDR3 DNA: TGCAGCGTTGGGCTAGCGGGAGACGGGGAGCTGTTTTTT
V gene: TRBV5-4; CDR3 length: 14; J gene: TRBJ1-5; D gene: .; clone size: few; CDR3 protein: CASSFTGSNQPQHF; CDR3 DNA: TGTGCCAGCAGCTTCACAGGGAGCAATCAGCCCCAGCATTTT
V gene: TRBV6-6; CDR3 length: 17; J gene: TRBJ2-5; D gene: TRBD1; clone size: .; CDR3 protein: CASSSRDRGPNQETQYF; CDR3 DNA: TGTGCCAGCAGTTCCAGGGACAGGGGGCCGAACCAAGAGACCCAGTACTTC
V gene: TRBV15; CDR3 length: 15; J gene: TRBJ2-7; D gene: TRBD2; clone size: few; CDR3 protein: CATSRESSGSYEQYF; CDR3 DNA: TGTGCCACCAGCAGAGAATCTAGCGGGAGTTACGAGCAGTACTTC
V gene: TRBV12-3/TRBV12-4; CDR3 length: 16; J gene: TRBJ1-3; D gene: TRBD1; clone size: few; CDR3 protein: CASNLWTGGTGNTIYF; CDR3 DNA: TGTGCCAGCAACCTCTGGACAGGGGGTACAGGAAACACCATATATTTT
V gene: TRBV2; CDR3 length: 16; J gene: TRBJ2-2; D gene: .; clone size: many; CDR3 protein: CASSEEVQVLTGELFF; CDR3 DNA: TGTGCCAGCAGTGAAGAGGTTCAGGTCCTCACCGGGGAGCTGTTTTTT
V gene: TRBV14; CDR3 length: 14; J gene: TRBJ1-6; D gene: .; clone size: few; CDR3 protein: CASSPVGTGARLHF; CDR3 DNA: TGTGCCAGCAGCCCCGTCGGTACCGGAGCACGGCTCCACTTT
V gene: TRBV28; CDR3 length: 13; J gene: TRBJ2-5; D gene: .; clone size: few; CDR3 protein: CASSRSGVETQYF; CDR3 DNA: TGTGCCAGCAGTCGGTCAGGGGTGGAGACCCAGTACTTC
V gene: TRBV9; CDR3 length: 16; J gene: TRBJ2-3; D gene: TRBD1; clone size: .; CDR3 protein: CASSVGTGEHTDTQYF; CDR3 DNA: TGTGCCAGCAGCGTAGGAACAGGGGAACACACAGATACGCAGTATTTT
V gene: TRBV24-1; CDR3 length: 13; J gene: TRBJ2-4; D gene: .; clone size: few; CDR3 protein: CATSDPPGNIQYF; CDR3 DNA: TGTGCCACCAGTGATCCCCCTGGCAACATTCAGTACTTC
V gene: TRBV7-2; CDR3 length: 13; J gene: TRBJ2-7; D gene: .; clone size: many; CDR3 protein: CASSLGRAYEQYF; CDR3 DNA: TGTGCCAGCAGCTTGGGCAGGGCCTACGAGCAGTACTTC
V gene: TRBV5-4; CDR3 length: 14; J gene: TRBJ1-1; D gene: TRBD1; clone size: few; CDR3 protein: CASSLPDRGTEAFF; CDR3 DNA: TGTGCCAGCAGCTTGCCCGACAGGGGCACTGAAGCTTTCTTT
V gene: TRBV16; CDR3 length: 15; J gene: TRBJ1-1; D gene: TRBD1; clone size: many; CDR3 protein: CASSLRQGGSTEAFF; CDR3 DNA: TGTGCCAGCAGCCTTCGACAGGGGGGTAGTACTGAAGCTTTCTTT
V gene: TRBV5-1; CDR3 length: 12; J gene: TRBJ2-3; D gene: .; clone size: few; CDR3 protein: CASSQTSDTQYF; CDR3 DNA: TGCGCCAGCAGCCAGACGTCAGATACGCAGTATTTT
V gene: TRBV28; CDR3 length: 12; J gene: TRBJ1-1; D gene: .; clone size: many; CDR3 protein: CASRLLNTEAFF; CDR3 DNA: TGTGCCAGCAGATTATTGAACACTGAAGCTTTCTTT
V gene: TRBV6-5; CDR3 length: 13; J gene: TRBJ1-5; D gene: .; clone size: many; CDR3 protein: CASSYSENQPQHF; CDR3 DNA: TGTGCCAGCAGTTACTCGGAGAATCAGCCCCAGCATTTT
V gene: TRBV28; CDR3 length: 12; J gene: TRBJ2-5; D gene: .; clone size: many; CDR3 protein: CASSTESETQYF; CDR3 DNA: TGTGCCAGCAGTACGGAGTCCGAGACCCAGTACTTC
V gene: TRBV20-1; CDR3 length: 13; J gene: TRBJ1-6; D gene: TRBD1; clone size: .; CDR3 protein: CSAHRTGGSPLHF; CDR3 DNA: TGCAGTGCTCACCGGACAGGGGGATCACCCCTCCACTTT
V gene: TRBV29-1; CDR3 length: 15; J gene: TRBJ2-7; D gene: TRBD2; clone size: many; CDR3 protein: CSVVASGKGTYEQYF; CDR3 DNA: TGCAGCGTGGTCGCTAGCGGGAAGGGGACCTACGAGCAGTACTTC
V gene: TRBV5-6; CDR3 length: 18; J gene: TRBJ1-1; D gene: TRBD1; clone size: many; CDR3 protein: CASSFYQQGIASNTEAFF; CDR3 DNA: TGTGCCAGCAGCTTCTATCAACAGGGGATCGCGTCTAACACTGAAGCTTTCTTT
V gene: TRBV30; CDR3 length: 19; J gene: TRBJ2-6; D gene: TRBD1; clone size: .; CDR3 protein: CAGVPRLGQGASGANVLTF; CDR3 DNA: TGTGCCGGGGTCCCAAGGTTAGGACAGGGGGCCTCTGGGGCCAACGTCCTGACTTTC
V gene: TRBV20-1; CDR3 length: 10; J gene: TRBJ2-7; D gene: .; clone size: many; CDR3 protein: CSASPGEQYF; CDR3 DNA: TGCAGTGCCTCTCCGGGCGAGCAGTACTTC
V gene: TRBV7-9; CDR3 length: 14; J gene: TRBJ1-6; D gene: .; clone size: few; CDR3 protein: CASSLVQGNSPLHF; CDR3 DNA: TGTGCCAGCAGCTTAGTCCAGGGCAACTCACCCCTCCACTTT
V gene: TRBV29-1; CDR3 length: 15; J gene: TRBJ2-4; D gene: TRBD2; clone size: few; CDR3 protein: CSALPSGVAKNIQYF; CDR3 DNA: TGCAGCGCCTTACCTAGCGGGGTGGCCAAAAACATTCAGTACTTC
V gene: TRBV4-2; CDR3 length: 16; J gene: TRBJ2-1; D gene: .; clone size: many; CDR3 protein: CASSQVLGFSYNEQFF; CDR3 DNA: TGTGCCAGCAGCCAAGTACTCGGCTTCTCCTACAATGAGCAGTTCTTC
V gene: TRBV10-3; CDR3 length: 13; J gene: TRBJ2-7; D gene: .; clone size: .; CDR3 protein: CAISPVQDHEQYF; CDR3 DNA: TGTGCCATCAGTCCTGTCCAGGACCACGAGCAGTACTTC
V gene: TRBV2; CDR3 length: 16; J gene: TRBJ1-1; D gene: TRBD1; clone size: many; CDR3 protein: CASREPGTGANTEAFF; CDR3 DNA: TGTGCCAGCAGAGAACCCGGGACAGGGGCGAACACTGAAGCTTTCTTT
V gene: TRBV6-5; CDR3 length: 15; J gene: TRBJ1-5; D gene: TRBD1; clone size: few; CDR3 protein: CASAPDRGPNQPQHF; CDR3 DNA: TGTGCCAGCGCCCCGGACAGGGGGCCGAATCAGCCCCAGCATTTT
V gene: TRBV7-2; CDR3 length: 15; J gene: TRBJ2-3; D gene: TRBD2; clone size: .; CDR3 protein: CASSFQTSGTDTQYF; CDR3 DNA: TGTGCCAGCAGCTTTCAGACTAGCGGGACAGATACGCAGTATTTT
V gene: TRBV29-1; CDR3 length: 13; J gene: TRBJ2-3; D gene: .; clone size: few; CDR3 protein: CSVLWKSTDTQYF; CDR3 DNA: TGCAGCGTTTTATGGAAAAGCACAGATACGCAGTATTTT
V gene: TRBV5-7; CDR3 length: 14; J gene: TRBJ1-5; D gene: .; clone size: few; CDR3 protein: CASSLDMGPRPQHF; CDR3 DNA: TGTGCCAGCAGCTTGGACATGGGGCCTCGGCCCCAGCATTTT
V gene: TRBV7-2; CDR3 length: 17; J gene: TRBJ2-2; D gene: .; clone size: .; CDR3 protein: CASSLGIGRGDTGELFF; CDR3 DNA: TGTGCCAGCAGCTTAGGGATCGGCAGGGGGGACACCGGGGAGCTGTTTTTT
V gene: TRBV21-1; CDR3 length: 12; J gene: TRBJ2-1; D gene: .; clone size: few; CDR3 protein: CASSKVRNEQFF; CDR3 DNA: TGTGCCAGCAGCAAAGTCCGCAATGAGCAGTTCTTC
V gene: TRBV14; CDR3 length: 13; J gene: TRBJ1-1; D gene: .; clone size: few; CDR3 protein: CASSPQANTEAFF; CDR3 DNA: TGTGCCAGCAGCCCGCAAGCGAACACTGAAGCTTTCTTT
V gene: TRBV28; CDR3 length: 13; J gene: TRBJ1-2; D gene: .; clone size: .; CDR3 protein: CASSLSANYGYTF; CDR3 DNA: TGTGCCAGCAGTTTATCAGCTAACTATGGCTACACCTTC
V gene: TRBV6-5; CDR3 length: 13; J gene: TRBJ1-5; D gene: .; clone size: .; CDR3 protein: CASSYNRVGPQHF; CDR3 DNA: TGTGCCAGCAGTTACAACCGGGTGGGGCCCCAGCATTTT
V gene: TRBV7-8; CDR3 length: 13; J gene: TRBJ2-3; D gene: .; clone size: .; CDR3 protein: CASSTRGTDTQYF; CDR3 DNA: TGTGCCAGCAGCACCCGAGGCACAGATACGCAGTATTTT